This T cell receptor beta chain was documented in a study of shared clonotypes between healthy human individuals. Notes on the study in general: Sampling covered blood only; tissue repertoires likely differ. It was the few donors that limited the genetic and exposure-history diversity represented.

Sequenced by immunoSEQ multiplex PCR; TCRdb stores in-frame clones only, minus some. The top ten hold roughly 0.13% of the sample, which has some 2,000,000 clones, about 94% seen once. Trimming took off 6 bases at V and 0 bases at J, with 15 bases between the two ends. This CDR3 has 15 residues. Note on this clone: What it binds is unknown.

This TCR was sampled from a man between 18 and 35 years old in good health. Sequencing was carried out using naive CD4+ T cells sorted from blood. Subset meaning: CD45RA+ positively selected. The gene calls are TRBV23-1 and TRBJ2-7; D could derive from TRBD1 or TRBD2 (6 bases each). TRBV23-1 qualifies as an ORF whose function is uncertain. The CDR3 loop reads CASSRGQGVSYEQYF. CDR3 sequence (DNA): TGCGCCAGCAGCCGGGGGCAGGGCGTCTCCTACGAGCAGTACTTC.